The 24 T cell receptor beta chains below were found in one sample sequenced in a study of tumor-infiltrating lymphocytes in oesophageal squamous cell carcinoma. TCRdb analysed the PCR reads with MiXCR anew, one entry per CDR3 protein. The sample lists about 12,000 distinct CDR3 sequences; about 55% were seen once. The specimen was esophageal tumor tissue. The receptor source for this set is a female donor with esophageal squamous cell carcinoma.

This clonotype appeared many times. This chain joins TRBV28 and TRBJ1-5, with D perhaps TRBD1 (5 bases). CDR3 length equals 14 residues. Germline loops: CDR1 MDHEN, CDR2 SYDVKM. Trimming removed 3 bases from V and 6 bases from J, with 12 bases in between. CDR3 amino acids: CASSFPREVQPQHF. CDR3 DNA: TGTGCCAGCAGTTTCCCCAGGGAGGTTCAGCCCCAGCATTTT.

J is TRBJ1-1 and V is TRBV7-6; D perhaps matches TRBD1 (6 bases). The DNA end is more similar to TRBJ2-5, so the J call may be wrong. Germline CDR1 is SGHVS and CDR2 is FNYEAQ. The CDR3 runs to 13 residues. CDR3 DNA sequence: TGTGCCAGCAGTTCCGCACAGGGTGTTACCCAGTACTTC. Its translation is CASSSAQGVTQYF.

This clonotype appeared a single time. The chain recombines TRBV29-1 with TRBJ1-1, with TRBD1 as a possible D gene (6 bases). The DNA end favors TRBJ2-1, so the J call may be wrong. The CDR3 sequence is 11 residues long. From germline, CDR1 is SQVTM and CDR2 ANQGSEA. The CDR3 sequence is CSGTGPGEQFF. The CDR3 nucleotides read TGCAGCGGAACAGGGCCGGGCGAGCAGTTCTTC.

V is TRBV10-1 and J is TRBJ2-5; 12 bases are a match to TRBD2. Looked up from germline, CDR1 is WNHNN and CDR2 is SYGVQD (reference sequence). V trimming: 3 bases; J trimming: 2 bases; junction bases outside the gene matches: 7. This CDR3 is 17 amino acids long. The CDR3 nucleotides read TGCGCCAGCAGTGACCAGGGACTAGCGGGTTTACAAGAGACCCAGTACTTC. This gives the protein CASSDQGLAGLQETQYF.

This clonotype has at least ten counts. A read error may be the cause here, since a much bigger clone is one base away. The chain is built from TRBV7-2 and TRBJ2-5, with 9 nucleotides matching TRBD2. Per germline, CDR1 SGHTA and CDR2 FQGNSA. V lost 5 bases and J lost 11; bases outside the gene matches: 15. This CDR3 is 15 amino acids long. CDR3 sequence (DNA): TGTGCCAGCAGCCCAGCCCCTAGCGGGATGGGTGAGCAGTACTTC. Translating it yields CASSPAPSGMGEQYF.

This clonotype was detected many times. This rearrangement joins TRBV2 to TRBJ2-5; 10 bases agree with TRBD2. V shed 4 bases and J 1 base; nucleotides not matched to a gene: 3. The CDR3 sequence is 15 residues long. Germline CDR1 and CDR2: SNHLY and FYNNEI. CDR3 coding DNA: TGTGCCAGCAGTGGACTAGCGGGTCCCCAAGAGACCCAGTACTTC. Its translation: CASSGLAGPQETQYF. The full variable domain, in which reference TRBV2 and TRBJ2-5 provide the parts outside the CDR3, is EPEVTQTPSHQVTQMGQEVILRCVPISNHLYFYWYRQILGQKVEFLVSFYNNEISEKSEIFDDQFSVERPDGSNFTLKIRSTKLEDSAMYFCASSGLAGPQETQYFGPGTRLLVL.

This chain links TRBV10-3 with TRBJ2-1; TRBD2 matches at 8 bases. Germline CDR1 is ENHRY and CDR2 is SYGVKD. Losses at the gene ends were 6 bases for V and 5 bases for J; bases not matched to a gene: 9. The CDR3 has 15 residues. The CDR3 spells CAISKTSDLDNEQFF. The CDR3 bases are TGTGCCATCAGCAAGACTAGCGATTTAGACAATGAGCAGTTCTTC.

On this clonotype: No DNA is shown, since the ends of the CDR3 on it are uncertain; the CDR3 is the one TCRdb lists. The genes are TRBV7-3 and TRBJ2-3; the DNA was not used to check the table's D call, TRBD2. The CDR3 length is 16 residues, termini included. CDR1 is SGHTA, CDR2 FQGTGA, per germline. CDR3 amino acids: CASSLFGQGNNSPLHF.

This chain joins TRBV6-5 and TRBJ2-5; D is undetermined. In germline, CDR1 is MNHEY, CDR2 SVGAGI. The V end lost 3 bases, the J end lost 5 bases, and 19 bases lay between the germline ends. This CDR3 is built from 16 residues. The CDR3 here is CASSYAAAPQAETQYF. The CDR3 coding sequence is TGTGCCAGCAGTTATGCCGCGGCACCTCAGGCGGAGACCCAGTACTTC.

This chain uses TRBV27 with TRBJ2-1, with D maybe TRBD2 (6 bases). The CDR3 spans 15 residues. Germline CDR1 reads MNHEY; CDR2 reads SMNVEV (reference sequence). Deletions cut 0 bases from V and 6 bases from J, with 12 bases between. The CDR3 DNA is TGTGCCAGCAGTTTATCCGGTTACGGGGGCAATGAGCAGTTCTTC. Encoded protein: CASSLSGYGGNEQFF.

The chain uses TRBV7-2 and TRBJ2-7; D may match TRBD1 or TRBD2 (6 bases each). V was cut by 7 bases and J by 1 base, with 17 bases left in between. Germline V CDR1 and CDR2: SGHTA, FQGNSA. The CDR3 runs 15 residues. The chain's CDR3 is CASNSPGAGSYEQYF. DNA of the CDR3: TGTGCCAGCAACTCCCCGGGGGCAGGGTCCTACGAGCAGTACTTC. The full variable domain, rest sourced from reference TRBV7-2 and TRBJ2-7, is GAGVSQSPSNKVTEKGKDVELRCDPISGHTALYWYRQSLGQGLEFLIYFQGNSAPDKSGLPSDRFSAERTGGSVSTLTIQRTQQEDSAVYLCASNSPGAGSYEQYFGPGTRLTVT.

In this sample, this clonotype turned up many times. The rearrangement joins TRBV18 to TRBJ1-2; a weak D match, TRBD1 (5 bases). The germline V gene has CDR1 KGHSH and CDR2 LQKENI. There are 15 residues in the CDR3. V gave up 1 base and J gave up 4 bases, with 13 bases separating them. The CDR3 is CASSPRQTAPYGYTF. In DNA form, the CDR3 reads TGTGCCAGCTCACCACGTCAGACAGCCCCCTATGGCTACACCTTC.

This clonotype was counted ten times or more. This chain joins TRBV10-3 and TRBJ1-2; D is unresolved. Trimming removed 8 bases from V and 8 bases from J, with 18 bases in between. The length of the CDR3 is 13 residues. In germline, CDR1 is ENHRY, CDR2 SYGVKD. CDR3 coding DNA: TGTGCCATCCGGAGCGGTGATGCTATAGGCTACACCTTC. Translating it yields CAIRSGDAIGYTF.

The genes are TRBV7-3 and TRBJ2-2; weak D call: TRBD2 (6 bases). With 5 bases removed from V and 5 bases from J, the gap between germline ends came to 15 bases. The CDR3 has 15 amino acids. From germline, CDR1 is SGHTA and CDR2 FQGTGA. The CDR3 protein is CASSPTVGGTGELFF. The DNA of the CDR3 is TGTGCCAGCAGCCCCACCGTTGGGGGGACCGGGGAGCTGTTTTTT.

This clonotype was observed a handful of times. The conserved final phenylalanine or tryptophan is absent from the CDR3, which likely points to a read error. It is unclear where the CDR3 begins or ends on the DNA, so no DNA is shown, and the CDR3 is as TCRdb lists it. This chain uses TRBV6-1 with TRBJ2-3; whether TRBD2, the table's D call, matches the DNA was not checked. Germline-derived CDR1 and CDR2 are MNHNS and SASEGT. Both ends counted, the CDR3 spans 18 residues. The CDR3 region is CASSEGGRGPYYEQYFGP.

This chain links TRBV12-3 or TRBV12-4 with TRBJ2-1, with a weak D call TRBD2 (5 bases). The CDR3 consists of 16 residues. The V gene lost 6 bases and the J gene lost 2 bases, with 17 bases spanning the gap. The CDR3 spells CASSPRGLGTYNEQFF. CDR3 DNA: TGTGCCAGCAGCCCCCGCGGACTGGGGACCTACAATGAGCAGTTCTTC.

Of note for this clonotype: A much more abundant neighbour one base away suggests this may be a read error. V gene TRBV5-1 combines with J gene TRBJ2-1; 12 positions match TRBD2. The end of the DNA aligns better with TRBJ2-7, so the J call may be wrong. The CDR3 runs 15 residues. Germline loops: CDR1 SGHRS, CDR2 YFSETQ. CDR3 DNA: TGCGCCAGCAGTAGACTAGCGGGAGCGGGGAATGAGCAGTACTTC. Residues: CASSRLAGAGNEQYF.

The chain combines TRBV11-3 with TRBJ2-5; D might be TRBD1 (6 bases). This CDR3 is built from 14 residues. The V gene lost 2 bases and the J gene lost 1 base, with 8 bases spanning the gap. Per the germline V gene, CDR1 is SGHNT and CDR2 is YENEEA. The CDR3 loop is CASSLSDSQETQYF. The CDR3 nucleotides read TGTGCCAGCAGCTTATCGGACAGCCAAGAGACCCAGTACTTC.

About this clonotype: At one end, the junction sequence differs from germline, possibly due to a read error. This chain links TRBV19 with TRBJ1-6; D is unclear. The CDR3 has 13 residues. Germline loops: CDR1 LNHDA, CDR2 SQIVND (reference sequence). The CDR3 DNA reads TGTGCGACTAGACTAGCGGTGAAAAATGAGCAGTACTTT. This encodes CATRLAVKNEQYF.

The chain recombines TRBV6-1 with TRBJ1-1; tentatively, D is TRBD1 (5 bases). This CDR3 region has 12 residues. V was pared by 2 bases and J by 7 bases, with 8 bases between. The V gene's germline CDR1 is MNHNS and CDR2 SASEGT. The CDR3 sequence is CASSERGGEAFF. In DNA form, the CDR3 reads TGTGCCAGCAGTGAAAGGGGCGGTGAAGCTTTCTTT.

The chain couples TRBV3-1 to TRBJ1-4; D is perhaps TRBD1 (6 bases). From germline, CDR1 is LGHDT and CDR2 YNNKEL (reference sequence). The CDR3 covers 14 residues. Trimming shortened V by 2 bases and J by 5 bases, and 9 bases separated the two germline ends. CDR3 sequence reads: CASSQPGENEKLFF. The CDR3 nucleotides read TGTGCCAGCAGCCAACCAGGGGAGAATGAAAAACTGTTTTTT.

This sequence joins TRBV12-5 and TRBJ2-3, with TRBD2 identical over 7 bases. TRBJ2-1 explains the end of the DNA better; the J call may be wrong. Per the germline V gene, CDR1 is LGHNT and CDR2 is FRNRAP. The CDR3 covers 15 residues. CDR3 sequence (DNA): TGTGCTAGTGGTTTCTTGAGCGGGGAGACCTACGAGCAGTTCTTC. It specifies CASGFLSGETYEQFF.

A single count supports this clonotype. This CDR3 is missing its conserved last phenylalanine or tryptophan, likely due to a read error. The DNA is omitted, as the CDR3 cannot be located on it reliably, and the CDR3 follows TCRdb's listing. This chain uses TRBV7-8 with TRBJ2-5; the table's D gene call, TRBD1, was not cross checked with the DNA. From its first to its last residue, the CDR3 has 17 amino acids. From germline, CDR1 is SGHVS and CDR2 FQNEAQ. CDR3 amino acids: CASSYRGRGAHEQFFGS.

The chain has TRBV7-8 and TRBJ2-3; perhaps TRBD2 as D (6 bases). The CDR3 covers 15 residues. Germline CDR1 is SGHVS and CDR2 is FQNEAQ. Trimming cost V 4 bases and J 6 bases, with 17 bases left between them. In nucleotides, the CDR3 is TGTGCCAGCAGCTCCGGCGGGACCCCCAGGGATACGCAGTATTTT. It translates to CASSSGGTPRDTQYF.